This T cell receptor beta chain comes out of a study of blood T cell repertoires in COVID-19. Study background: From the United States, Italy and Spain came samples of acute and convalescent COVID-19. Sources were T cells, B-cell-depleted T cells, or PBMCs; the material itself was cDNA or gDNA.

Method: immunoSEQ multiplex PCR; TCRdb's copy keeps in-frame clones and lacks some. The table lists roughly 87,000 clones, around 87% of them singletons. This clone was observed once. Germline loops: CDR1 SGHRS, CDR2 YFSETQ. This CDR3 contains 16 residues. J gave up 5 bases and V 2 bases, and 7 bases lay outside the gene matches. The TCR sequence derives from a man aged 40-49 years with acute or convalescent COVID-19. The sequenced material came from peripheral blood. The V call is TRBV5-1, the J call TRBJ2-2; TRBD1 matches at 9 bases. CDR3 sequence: CASSLQGALPTGELFF. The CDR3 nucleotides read TGCGCCAGCAGCTTACAGGGGGCCCTCCCTACCGGGGAGCTGTTTTTT.